These 2 T cell receptor beta chains share one sample of origin, sequenced in a study of shared clonotypes between healthy human individuals. Sequencing used immunoSEQ multiplex PCR; TCRdb keeps in-frame clones, though not all of them. The sample holds 450,000 to 600,000 clones; 60% to 85% are singletons and the top ten take roughly 13%. Sequencing was done on a sample of PBMCs. The receptors come from a woman in her thirties or forties in good health. Some clones in this sample may be carry-over from other donors' samples.

The J gene is TRBJ2-7, the V gene TRBV7-8; 11 bases are shared with TRBD1. Germline V gene lookup returns CDR1 SGHVS and CDR2 FQNEAQ. The CDR3 sequence is 16 residues long. Trimming at V came to 5 bases and at J to 1 base, leaving 7 bases not matched to a gene. CDR3 in DNA: TGTGCCAGCAGCACCCCAGGACAGGGGGCATCCTACGAGCAGTACTTC. Amino acid sequence: CASSTPGQGASYEQYF.

This clone was picked up a small number of times. V is TRBV25-1 and J is TRBJ2-3; 8 bases agree with TRBD1. V was pared by 2 bases and J by 4 bases, with 8 bases of the junction left unmatched. The germline V gene has CDR1 MGHDK and CDR2 SYGVNS. This CDR3 has 16 residues. The CDR3 DNA reads TGTGCCAGCAGTGAAGAGGACAGGGCAGGGGCAGATACGCAGTATTTT. Translated: CASSEEDRAGADTQYF.